This TCR beta chain is drawn from a study of T cells in Graves' hyperthyroidism and ophthalmopathy. RNA transcripts were the template for amplifying TCR beta CDR3 regions. First-round RT-PCR targeting the TCR CDR3 was performed with the HTBI primer set. TCRdb reprocessed the multiplex PCR reads via MiXCR and lists one record per CDR3 protein. The sample comprises a few hundred thousand distinct CDR3 sequences, over 13% of which are singletons, and around 17% rests with the top ten. With respect to this clonotype: No antigen is known for it.

Regarding the study as a whole: In the blood, most expanded thyroid clonotypes above 0.001 appeared as well.

The PBMCs were taken from approximately 9 ml of fresh peripheral blood. Trimming cost V 5 bases and J 9 bases, with 20 bases left between them. Germline lookup yields CDR1 MNHNS and CDR2 SASEGT. The CDR3 is 14 residues long. The gene calls are TRBV6-1 and TRBJ2-7; D possibly matches TRBD1 or TRBD2 (6 bases each). The sequenced sample was blood. This TCR was recovered from a woman aged 18-30 years with Graves' hyperthyroidism. CDR3 amino acids: CASSPLGGKDGQYF. The CDR3 DNA reads TGTGCCAGCAGTCCCTTGGGGGGCAAAGACGGGCAGTACTTC.